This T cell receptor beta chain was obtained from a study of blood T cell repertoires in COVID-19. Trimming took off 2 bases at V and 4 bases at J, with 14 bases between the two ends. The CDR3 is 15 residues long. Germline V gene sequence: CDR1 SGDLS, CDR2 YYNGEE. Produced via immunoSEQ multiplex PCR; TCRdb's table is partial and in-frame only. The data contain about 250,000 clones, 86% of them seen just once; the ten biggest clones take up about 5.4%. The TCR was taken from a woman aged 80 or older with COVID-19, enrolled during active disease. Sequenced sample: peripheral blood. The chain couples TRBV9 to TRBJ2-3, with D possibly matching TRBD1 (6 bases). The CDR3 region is CASSVPQGSPDTQYF. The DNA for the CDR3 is TGTGCCAGCAGCGTTCCTCAGGGGAGTCCAGATACGCAGTATTTT.